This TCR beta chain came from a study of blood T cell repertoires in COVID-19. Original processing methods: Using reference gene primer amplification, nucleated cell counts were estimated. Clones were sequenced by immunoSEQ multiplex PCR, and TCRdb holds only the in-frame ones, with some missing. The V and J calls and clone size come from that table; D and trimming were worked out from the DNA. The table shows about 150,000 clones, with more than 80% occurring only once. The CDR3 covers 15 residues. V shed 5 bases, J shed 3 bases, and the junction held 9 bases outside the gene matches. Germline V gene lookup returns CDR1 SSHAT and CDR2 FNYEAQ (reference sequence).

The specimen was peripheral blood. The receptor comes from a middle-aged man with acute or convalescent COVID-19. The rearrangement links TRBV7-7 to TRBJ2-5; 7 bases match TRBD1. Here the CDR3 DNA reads TGTGCCAGCAGCCTAGGAAGACAGGGCAAAGAGACCCAGTACTTC. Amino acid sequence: CASSLGRQGKETQYF.